This T cell receptor beta chain originates from a study of cytomegalovirus exposure and HLA in healthy donors. Study information: The study placed 70% to 90% of its approximately 400 genotyped donors in the Caucasian-associated ancestry cluster.

Use of 60 Vbeta and 13 Jbeta primers characterized the PCR. The method was immunoSEQ multiplex PCR; TCRdb's version includes in-frame clones alone and lacks a portion of them. Of 150,000 to 180,000 clones in the sample, roughly three quarters were seen once. Germline CDR1 is MNHEY and CDR2 is SMNVEV (reference sequence). V dropped 3 bases and J dropped 5; count of bases not matched to a gene: 8. The CDR3 is 17 residues long. V is TRBV27 and J is TRBJ2-1; TRBD2 matches 12 bases. The sequencing input was PBMCs. This TCR derives from a man younger than 40 in good health and CMV-seropositive. CDR3 residues: CASSLLTSGRRNNEQFF. CDR3 DNA: TGTGCCAGCAGTTTGCTGACTAGCGGGAGACGGAACAATGAGCAGTTCTTC.